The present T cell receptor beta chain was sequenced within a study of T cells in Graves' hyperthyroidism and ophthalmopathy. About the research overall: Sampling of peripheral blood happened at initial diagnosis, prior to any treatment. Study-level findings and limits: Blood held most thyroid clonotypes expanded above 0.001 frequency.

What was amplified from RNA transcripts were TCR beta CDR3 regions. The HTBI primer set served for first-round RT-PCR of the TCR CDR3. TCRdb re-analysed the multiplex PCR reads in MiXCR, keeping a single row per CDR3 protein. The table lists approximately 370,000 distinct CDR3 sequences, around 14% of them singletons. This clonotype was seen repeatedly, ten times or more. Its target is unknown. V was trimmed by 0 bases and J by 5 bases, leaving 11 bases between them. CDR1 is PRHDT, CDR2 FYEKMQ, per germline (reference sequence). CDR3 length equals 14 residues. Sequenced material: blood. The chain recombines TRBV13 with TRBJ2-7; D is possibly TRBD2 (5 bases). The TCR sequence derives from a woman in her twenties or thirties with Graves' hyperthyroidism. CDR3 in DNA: TGTGCCAGCAGCTTAGGGATCTGGCGGGACGAGCAGTACTTC. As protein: CASSLGIWRDEQYF.